This note documents a single TCR beta chain sequence. Its specificity is unknown. Compared with germline, one end of the junction differs, possibly owing to a read error. Germline CDR1 and CDR2: KGHSH and LQKENI. The CDR3 covers 13 residues. The entry originates in a study of shared clonotypes between healthy human individuals. The authors split each subset's genomic DNA evenly across several immunoSEQ plates. Libraries were prepared by immunoSEQ multiplex PCR; TCRdb keeps only in-frame clonotypes and omits some of them. The repertoire has approximately 1.5 million clones, approximately 98.5% of them found once; the top ten carry 0.36%. All participating donors were Caucasian adults from Nashville, Tennessee. Study observations and caveats: Sharing across four donors was highest in naive CD4 (approximately 5%) and lowest in memory CD8 (0.4%). Large sequencing depth failed to make sorted-subset sequencing complete, rarefaction showed.

The chain carries TRBV18 and TRBJ2-7, with D possibly being TRBD2 (6 bases). The receptor comes from a man younger than 40 in good health. The sequencing sample was made of naive CD4+ T cells sorted from blood. Noted subset: CD45RA+ positively selected. The CDR3 here is CANSPRELVEQYF. The CDR3 bases are TGTGCCAACTCACCCCGGGAGCTCGTGGAGCAGTACTTC.